This T cell receptor (beta chain) was retrieved from a study of shared clonotypes between healthy human individuals. V shed 1 base, J shed 3 bases, and the junction held 2 bases outside the gene matches. Germline V gives CDR1 SGHNT, CDR2 YYREEE (reference sequence). This CDR3 has 15 amino acids. The repertoire was sequenced with immunoSEQ multiplex PCR; TCRdb's copy has only in-frame clones and lacks some. The sample consists of approximately 180,000 clones, over 80% of them appearing once. This TCR derives from a woman in her twenties or thirties in good health. The chain joins TRBV5-4 to TRBJ1-1, with 11 bases aligning to TRBD1. Sequencing was carried out using naive CD4+ T cells sorted from blood. Indicated subset: CD45RA+ positively selected. The CDR3 here is CASSLMGQGDTEAFF. In DNA, the CDR3 is TGTGCCAGCAGCTTGATGGGACAGGGGGACACTGAAGCTTTCTTT.